This T cell receptor beta chain was recovered during a study of cytomegalovirus exposure and HLA in healthy donors. The germline CDR1 and CDR2 sequences are ENHRY and SYGVKD. This CDR3 has 13 residues. Trimming took 7 bases from V and 0 from J, leaving 10 bases between them. Repertoires were generated with immunoSEQ multiplex PCR, while TCRdb's copy carries only in-frame clones and drops some. Of approximately 150,000 clones in the sample, roughly 87% were seen once. The sequencing sample was made of PBMCs. The chain recombines TRBV10-3 with TRBJ2-7; D might be TRBD1 (5 bases). The source is a man aged 18 to 35 in good health and CMV-seropositive. CDR3 amino acids: CAINEDNSYEQYF. In DNA form, the CDR3 reads TGTGCCATCAACGAGGACAACTCCTACGAGCAGTACTTC.